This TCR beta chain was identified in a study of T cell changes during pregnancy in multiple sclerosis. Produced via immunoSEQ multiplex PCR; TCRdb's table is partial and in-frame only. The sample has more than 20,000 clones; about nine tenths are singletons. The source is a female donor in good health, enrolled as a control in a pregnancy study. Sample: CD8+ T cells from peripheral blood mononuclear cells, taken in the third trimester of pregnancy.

CDR3 region: CASSLSPGLAGREQYF. Written as DNA, the CDR3 is TGTGCCAGCTCACTTAGCCCGGGACTAGCGGGAAGGGAGCAGTACTTC. The chain links TRBV18 to TRBJ2-7; 13 nucleotides agree with TRBD2. Trimming took 4 bases from V and 7 from J; bases not matched to a gene: 10. Germline-derived CDR1 and CDR2 are KGHSH and LQKENI. The CDR3 spans 16 residues.